Each of the 32 T cell receptor beta chains below was sequenced from the same sample in a study of blood T cell repertoires in COVID-19. Assay: immunoSEQ multiplex PCR; the TCRdb copy retains only in-frame clones and omits some. This table has 250,000 to 300,000 clones, about 91% appearing once. Sequencing was carried out using peripheral blood. The receptors shown here come from a woman aged 55-69 years with acute or convalescent COVID-19.

This clone was recorded a few times. The chain links TRBV11-2 to TRBJ2-3; TRBD2 matches at 10 bases. The germline V gene has CDR1 SGHAT and CDR2 FQNNGV. This CDR3 spans 17 amino acids. Trimming at V came to 5 bases and at J to 2 bases, leaving 10 bases not matched to a gene. CDR3 in amino acids: CASSQSGGAGNTDTQYF. Here the CDR3 DNA reads TGTGCCAGCAGCCAGAGCGGGGGGGCAGGTAACACAGATACGCAGTATTTT.

The chain is built from TRBV4-1 and TRBJ1-2; D not resolved. Germline CDR1 and CDR2: MGHRA and YSYEKL. The V gene lost 4 bases and the J gene lost 2 bases, with 11 bases spanning the gap. The CDR3 covers 14 residues. The CDR3 here is CASSPLVNNYGYTF. The CDR3, as DNA: TGCGCCAGCAGCCCACTAGTTAACAACTATGGCTACACCTTC.

The chain links TRBV10-3 to TRBJ1-5; unclear D gene. This CDR3 is built from 15 residues. The germline gives CDR1 ENHRY, CDR2 SYGVKD. Trimming stripped 0 bases from V and 4 bases from J, with 10 bases between. DNA for the CDR3: TGTGCCATCAGTGAGTCTGGGCAGTTAAATCAGCCCCAGCATTTT. The encoded protein is CAISESGQLNQPQHF.

The chain joins TRBV3-1 (or the pseudogene TRBV3-2) to TRBJ1-6; 8 bases map to TRBD1. CDR1 and CDR2 (germline): LGHDT, YNNKEL (reference sequence). This CDR3 contains 16 residues. Trimming removed 2 bases from V and 10 bases from J; junction bases left unmatched: 10. The CDR3 bases are TGTGCCAGCAGCCAACAGCTGGGCAGGGGGCCATCACCCCTCCACTTT. Its protein is CASSQQLGRGPSPLHF.

The chain is built from TRBV4-2 and TRBJ2-5; perhaps TRBD2 as D (6 bases). From germline, CDR1 is LGHNA and CDR2 YNFKEQ. Trimming took off 0 bases at V and 5 bases at J, with 16 bases between the two ends. The CDR3 has 16 residues. CDR3 DNA: TGTGCCAGCAGCCAAGATGTTAGGCGGGGCGGGGAGACCCAGTACTTC. It translates to CASSQDVRRGGETQYF.

This chain connects TRBV6-2 or TRBV6-3 to TRBJ1-1, with D unclear. This CDR3 spans 14 amino acids. Germline CDR1 reads MNHEY; CDR2 reads SVGEGT. The germline V and J ends were trimmed by 3 bases and 3 bases, with 11 bases remaining between them. The CDR3 here is CASSYGQIYTEAFF. CDR3 sequence (DNA): TGTGCCAGCAGTTATGGGCAGATTTACACTGAAGCTTTCTTT.

This clone occurred once. This chain connects TRBV5-6 to TRBJ1-2; D ambiguous. CDR1 SGHDT and CDR2 YYEEEE come from the germline V gene. This CDR3 comprises 14 residues. The V end was cut by 1 base, the J end by 6 bases, with 13 bases between. CDR3: CASSLSVGGDGYTF. The CDR3 bases are TGTGCCAGCAGCTTGTCGGTCGGAGGAGATGGCTACACCTTC.

The rearrangement links TRBV6-2 or TRBV6-3 to TRBJ2-3, with unresolved D. This CDR3 region has 15 residues. Trimming cost V 0 bases and J 6 bases, with 13 bases left between them. The germline CDR1 and CDR2 sequences are MNHEY and SVGEGT. CDR3 in DNA: TGTGCCAGCAGTTACTCCCACCCGACTCGGGATACGCAGTATTTT. Protein product: CASSYSHPTRDTQYF.

This clone turned up a few times. The J gene is TRBJ1-1, the V gene TRBV19; D is unresolved. Deletions cut 6 bases from V and 4 bases from J, with 12 bases between. The germline gives CDR1 LNHDA, CDR2 SQIVND (reference sequence). The CDR3 has 13 residues. In nucleotides, the CDR3 is TGTGCCAGTAGGACCCCCCGCGGCACTGAAGCTTTCTTT. This encodes CASRTPRGTEAFF. Variable domain in full (rest from reference TRBV19 and TRBJ1-1): DGGITQSPKYLFRKEGQNVTLSCEQNLNHDAMYWYRQDPGQGLRLIYYSQIVNDFQKGDIAEGYSVSREKKESFPLTVTSAQKNPTAFYLCASRTPRGTEAFFGQGTRLTVV.

V and J are TRBV7-2 and TRBJ2-7, with 7 bases that match TRBD2. With V trimmed by 6 bases and J by 0 bases, 8 bases remained unmatched. The length of the CDR3 is 15 residues. Per germline, CDR1 SGHTA and CDR2 FQGNSA. The CDR3 is CASRLGRDYSYEQYF. Here the CDR3 DNA reads TGTGCCAGCAGACTTGGGCGGGACTACTCCTACGAGCAGTACTTC.

The rearrangement uses TRBV20-1 and TRBJ2-3, with D tentatively TRBD1 (6 bases). V was cut by 2 bases and J by 9 bases, with 9 bases left in between. This CDR3 spans 11 amino acids. Germline V CDR1 and CDR2: DFQATT, SNEGSKA (reference sequence). The CDR3 coding sequence is TGCAGTGCTAGAATCCAGGGGACGCAGTATTTT. Protein product: CSARIQGTQYF.

The chain couples TRBV3-1 (or the pseudogene TRBV3-2) to TRBJ2-3; 8 bases align to TRBD1. Unmatched junction bases numbered 8, after V lost 0 bases and J lost 0 bases. Germline assignment: CDR1 LGHDT and CDR2 YNNKEL (reference sequence). This CDR3 region has 18 residues. This CDR3 is CASSQEGRGLRSTDTQYF. DNA of the CDR3: TGTGCCAGCAGCCAAGAGGGCAGGGGGCTAAGGAGCACAGATACGCAGTATTTT.

The chain is built from TRBV24-1 and TRBJ2-1; 9 bases match TRBD1. Germline-derived CDR1 and CDR2 are KGHDR and SFDVKD. CDR3 length equals 16 residues. The V gene end was trimmed by 3 bases and the J gene end by 3 bases; junction bases not matched to a gene: 5. Written as DNA, the CDR3 is TGTGCCACCAGTGATCCTCCGGGACAGGGCTACAATGAGCAGTTCTTC. Translated, it gives CATSDPPGQGYNEQFF.

This clone has only a few counts. The rearrangement uses TRBV27 and TRBJ2-7; 9 bases fit TRBD1. V shed 5 bases, J shed 7 bases, and the junction held 9 bases outside the gene matches. Per the germline V gene, CDR1 is MNHEY and CDR2 is SMNVEV (reference sequence). This CDR3 region has 14 residues. DNA of the CDR3: TGTGCCAGCAGTACAGGGACAGGGCAGGGAGAGCAGTACTTC. It is translated as CASSTGTGQGEQYF.

The rearrangement links TRBV5-4 to TRBJ1-6; D remains unclear. The CDR3 has 14 residues. Germline CDR1 SGHNT, CDR2 YYREEE (reference sequence). The germline V and J ends were trimmed by 2 bases and 14 bases, with 17 bases remaining between them. The CDR3 spells CASSLAGGHSALHF. The CDR3 DNA is TGTGCCAGCAGCTTAGCAGGAGGCCATTCGGCCCTCCACTTT.

The V and J genes are TRBV29-1 and TRBJ2-3, with 9 nucleotides matching TRBD2. Looked up from germline, CDR1 is SQVTM and CDR2 is ANQGSEA. The CDR3 consists of 14 residues. V lost 4 bases and J lost 2; bases outside the gene matches: 4. The CDR3 here is CSVGIAGVTDTQYF. The CDR3 bases are TGCAGCGTTGGAATAGCGGGGGTCACAGATACGCAGTATTTT.

The V gene is TRBV12-5, the J gene TRBJ2-1, with 14 bases aligning to TRBD2. From germline, CDR1 is LGHNT and CDR2 FRNRAP. J lost 0 bases, V lost 6 bases, and 10 bases had no gene match. The CDR3 has 19 residues. The CDR3 here is CASGPPGLAGDISYNEQFF. CDR3 DNA sequence: TGTGCTAGTGGGCCGCCGGGACTAGCGGGAGATATCTCCTACAATGAGCAGTTCTTC.

The CDR3 coding sequence is TGTGCCAGCAGCTCCGACAGGCGTGGCTACACCTTC. It translates to CASSSDRRGYTF. The chain combines TRBV11-2 with TRBJ1-2; D perhaps matches TRBD1 (6 bases). Trimming took off 4 bases at V and 7 bases at J, with 10 bases between the two ends. CDR1 and CDR2 from the germline V gene are SGHAT and FQNNGV. The CDR3 runs 12 residues. Looking up the rest from reference TRBV11-2 and TRBJ1-2 gives the full variable domain: EAGVAQSPRYKIIEKRQSVAFWCNPISGHATLYWYQQILGQGPKLLIQFQNNGVVDDSQLPKDRFSAERLKGVDSTLKIQPAKLEDSAVYLCASSSDRRGYTFGSGTRLTVV.

V and J are TRBV20-1 and TRBJ1-3; D may be TRBD1 (5 bases). The CDR3 consists of 17 residues. The germline V gene encodes CDR1 DFQATT and CDR2 SNEGSKA (reference sequence). V lost 3 bases and J 0 bases, leaving 18 bases between the germline ends. The CDR3 region is CSASQSPRVLSGNTIYF. DNA of the CDR3: TGCAGTGCTAGTCAGTCCCCCAGGGTCCTCTCTGGAAACACCATATATTTT.

V and J are TRBV27 and TRBJ1-5, with no clear D. Trimming shortened V by 2 bases and J by 0 bases, and 11 bases separated the two germline ends. CDR1 is MNHEY, CDR2 SMNVEV, per germline (reference sequence). The CDR3 spans 16 residues. DNA for the CDR3: TGTGCCAGCAGTTTAGGAGGCCGGTATAGCAATCAGCCCCAGCATTTT. It codes for CASSLGGRYSNQPQHF.

V gene TRBV23-1 combines with J gene TRBJ2-7; D is uncertain. TRBV23-1 is known as an ORF, though its function is uncertain. The CDR3 totals 13 residues. V was clipped by 8 bases and J by 1 base, with 12 bases between them. The CDR3 nucleotides read TGCGCCAGCTACCGGAGCCAGTCCTACGAGCAGTACTTC. Protein product: CASYRSQSYEQYF.

The V call is TRBV9, the J call TRBJ2-2; no clear D gene. Germline V gene lookup returns CDR1 SGDLS and CDR2 YYNGEE. The CDR3 is made up of 16 amino acids. V lost 4 bases and J lost 6, with 19 bases in between. CDR3 nucleotides: TGTGCCAGCAGCACTCACCCCGACCCGACACCCGGGGAGCTGTTTTTT. As protein: CASSTHPDPTPGELFF.

The chain employs TRBV9 and TRBJ2-3; D call uncertain. Germline loops: CDR1 SGDLS, CDR2 YYNGEE. The CDR3 has 12 residues. V was cut by 4 bases and J by 4 bases, with 7 bases left in between. The CDR3 region has the DNA TGTGCCAGCAGCCCTTCCGCAGATACGCAGTATTTT. It codes for CASSPSADTQYF.

This chain connects TRBV4-1 to TRBJ2-1; 10 nucleotides line up with TRBD1. V lost 4 bases, J lost 5 bases, and 8 bases stayed unmatched. Looked up from germline, CDR1 is MGHRA and CDR2 is YSYEKL. CDR3 length equals 16 residues. The chain's CDR3 is CASSLVPGQGNNEQFF. As DNA, the CDR3 is TGCGCCAGCAGCCTCGTACCGGGACAGGGGAACAATGAGCAGTTCTTC.

The CDR3: CASSESGTGYGYTF. CDR3 coding DNA: TGTGCCAGCAGTGAGTCCGGGACAGGGTATGGCTACACCTTC. V gene TRBV6-1 combines with J gene TRBJ1-2; 9 nucleotides match TRBD1. Germline V gene data show CDR1 as MNHNS and CDR2 as SASEGT. The J segment lost 5 bases and the V segment lost 3 bases, leaving 4 bases of the junction unmatched. The CDR3 spans 14 residues.

V usage is TRBV28 and J usage is TRBJ1-2; TRBD1 agrees at 8 bases. Trimming took 5 bases from V and 4 from J; bases not matched to a gene: 9. The CDR3 spans 15 residues. CDR1 is MDHEN, CDR2 SYDVKM, per germline. CDR3 amino acids: CASSPRTGLGYGYTF. For the CDR3, the DNA is TGTGCCAGCAGTCCCCGGACAGGGCTCGGCTATGGCTACACCTTC.

The chain joins TRBV24-1 to TRBJ1-5; maybe TRBD1 (5 bases). This CDR3 spans 17 amino acids. V was clipped by 2 bases and J by 6 bases, with 19 bases between them. Germline V lookup: CDR1 KGHDR, CDR2 SFDVKD. The CDR3 DNA sequence: TGTGCCACCAGTGATTCCCTTCAGGGAGGGGAGTTTCAGCCCCAGCATTTT. Translating gives CATSDSLQGGEFQPQHF.

This chain uses TRBV4-2 with TRBJ2-2; 8 bases map to TRBD1. The CDR3 is 15 amino acids. V gave up 4 bases and J gave up 6 bases; unmatched junction bases: 7. CDR1 is LGHNA, CDR2 YNFKEQ, per germline. The CDR3 nucleotides are TGTGCCAGCAGCCTTACTGACAGGGGCGCCGGGGAGCTGTTTTTT. Amino acid sequence: CASSLTDRGAGELFF.

V usage is TRBV7-9 and J usage is TRBJ2-5; no definite D call. The CDR3 is made up of 13 amino acids. The V gene lost 4 bases and the J gene lost 3 bases, with 9 bases spanning the gap. CDR1 and CDR2 from the germline V gene are SEHNR and FQNEAQ (reference sequence). The CDR3: CASSYGSEETQYF. CDR3 DNA sequence: TGTGCCAGCAGCTACGGGTCGGAAGAGACCCAGTACTTC.

The rearrangement joins TRBV28 to TRBJ2-3; possibly TRBD1 for D (6 bases). Per the germline V gene, CDR1 is MDHEN and CDR2 is SYDVKM. The CDR3 length is 14 residues. V was pared by 4 bases and J by 8 bases, with 16 bases between. The CDR3 spells CASSSGAGVSTQYF. CDR3 DNA sequence: TGTGCCAGCAGTTCCGGGGCAGGGGTGTCTACGCAGTATTTT.

This clone was seen only a few times. The V gene is TRBV28, the J gene TRBJ1-2; 9 bases agree with TRBD1. This CDR3 comprises 14 residues. The germline V gene encodes CDR1 MDHEN and CDR2 SYDVKM. The junction had 7 bases not matched to a gene; V was cut back by 6 bases and J by 5 bases. The CDR3 spells CASRSTGTGYGYTF. CDR3 sequence (DNA): TGTGCCAGCAGAAGTACCGGGACAGGGTATGGCTACACCTTC.

The chain combines TRBV9 with TRBJ1-1; weak D call: TRBD1 (6 bases). The germline V gene encodes CDR1 SGDLS and CDR2 YYNGEE. CDR3 length equals 18 residues. Trimming removed 0 bases at V and 1 base at J, with 19 bases between. The DNA of the CDR3 is TGTGCCAGCAGCGTAGATGCCCGACAGGTCGGAGGGAACACTGAAGCTTTCTTT. Its translation is CASSVDARQVGGNTEAFF.